One and the same sample provided the 26 T cell receptor beta chains below, sequenced in a study of vaccination and CD4 T cells after COVID-19. Antigens for these TCRs are unknown. CD4+ T cells that had been cultured provided DNA sequenced with the Oncomine TCR Beta short-read assay. In TCRdb, the PCR reads were re-called with MiXCR into one record per CDR3 protein. Seen here are fewer than 25,000 distinct CDR3 sequences, about 40% observed once, and the top ten hold roughly 4%. The time point here: late sampling 161 to 241 days after vaccination in a few convalescent patients. Specified treatment: roughly 11-day PBMC culture with coronavirus spike peptide pools or control peptides (ViraFEST assay). The sequences come from CD4+ T cells from blood, cultured in vitro, collected about 7 months after SARS-CoV-2 vaccination. The receptors here all came from a human donor who had recovered from COVID-19.

The chain combines TRBV20-1 with TRBJ2-5; D may be TRBD2 (5 bases). Trimming left V 3 bases short and J 5 bases short, with 10 bases between. The CDR3 runs 12 residues. The germline V gene has CDR1 DFQATT and CDR2 SNEGSKA (reference sequence). The CDR3 DNA sequence: TGCAGTGCTAGTCGGCGGAGGGAGACCCAGTACTTC. Residues: CSASRRRETQYF.

The chain links TRBV20-1 to TRBJ2-3; the match to TRBD2 covers 9 bases. The CDR3 runs to 12 residues. The germline V gene encodes CDR1 DFQATT and CDR2 SNEGSKA (reference sequence). The ends lost 6 bases at V and 12 bases at J; junction bases unmatched: 10. The CDR3 sequence is CSASMLAGVQYF. CDR3 bases: TGCAGTGCCTCTATGTTAGCGGGAGTTCAGTATTTT.

This chain joins TRBV6-1 and TRBJ2-5, with D possibly matching TRBD1 (5 bases). The V end lost 1 base, the J end lost 1 base, and 10 bases lay between the germline ends. This CDR3 comprises 15 residues. The germline gives CDR1 MNHNS, CDR2 SASEGT. The CDR3 DNA reads as TGTGCCAGCAGTGAAGTTTTGACAGTCCAAGAGACCCAGTACTTC. Its translation is CASSEVLTVQETQYF.

Only one count was recorded for this clonotype. The V and J genes are TRBV5-1 and TRBJ2-7; D might be TRBD1 (6 bases). The CDR3 has 12 amino acids. Trimming left V 7 bases short and J 4 bases short, with 12 bases between. The V gene's germline CDR1 is SGHRS and CDR2 YFSETQ. CDR3 region: CASRPGEYEQYF. The CDR3 nucleotides are TGCGCCAGCCGACCAGGGGAGTACGAGCAGTACTTC. The entire variable domain, with the rest obtained from reference TRBV5-1 and TRBJ2-7, is as follows: KAGVTQTPRYLIKTRGQQVTLSCSPISGHRSVSWYQQTPGQGLQFLFEYFSETQRNKGNFPGRFSGRQFSNSRSEMNVSTLELGDSALYLCASRPGEYEQYFGPGTRLTVT.

CDR3 DNA: TGCAGTGCTTATGACGGCAGTAACACTGAAGCTTTCTTT. Translated, it gives CSAYDGSNTEAFF. The rearrangement uses TRBV20-1 and TRBJ1-1; D call uncertain. The germline CDR1 and CDR2 sequences are DFQATT and SNEGSKA (reference sequence). The CDR3 consists of 13 residues. V gave up 5 bases and J gave up 2 bases, with 12 bases separating them.

The chain couples TRBV20-1 to TRBJ2-2; D perhaps matches TRBD2 (5 bases). Trimming cost V 3 bases and J 5 bases, with 13 bases left between them. The length of the CDR3 is 14 residues. The V gene's germline CDR1 is DFQATT and CDR2 SNEGSKA (reference sequence). The CDR3 sequence is CSASPSGATGELFF. CDR3 coding DNA: TGCAGTGCTAGTCCAAGCGGAGCGACCGGGGAGCTGTTTTTT.

This rearrangement joins TRBV28 to TRBJ1-5; D possibly corresponds to TRBD1 (6 bases). The germline gives CDR1 MDHEN, CDR2 SYDVKM. This CDR3 is 16 amino acids long. The V end lost 6 bases, the J end lost 2 bases, and 17 bases lay between the germline ends. CDR3 loop: CASRSPGVVGNQPQHF. Here the CDR3 DNA reads TGTGCCAGCAGGAGTCCAGGGGTCGTGGGCAATCAGCCCCAGCATTTT.

The chain couples TRBV2 to TRBJ1-5, with D possibly matching TRBD1 (6 bases). The V and J ends lost 8 bases and 0 bases respectively, with 14 bases between them. Looked up from germline, CDR1 is SNHLY and CDR2 is FYNNEI. The CDR3 has 15 amino acids. The CDR3 region is CASGQTGNSNQPQHF. CDR3 sequence (DNA): TGTGCCAGCGGACAGACAGGCAATAGCAATCAGCCCCAGCATTTT.

This clonotype was observed a few times. The rearrangement uses TRBV20-1 and TRBJ2-4; a possible D gene is TRBD2 (5 bases). In germline, CDR1 is DFQATT, CDR2 SNEGSKA (reference sequence). V lost 4 bases to trimming and J lost 8 bases, with 15 bases between them. The CDR3 is 13 residues long. The CDR3 DNA reads as TGCAGTGCTAAGGTCGGGGTGATGGACATTCAGTACTTC. Translation: CSAKVGVMDIQYF.

V is TRBV5-1 and J is TRBJ2-7, with 9 nucleotides matching TRBD1. The germline CDR1 and CDR2 sequences are SGHRS and YFSETQ. The ends lost 4 bases at V and 3 bases at J; junction bases unmatched: 5. The CDR3 totals 14 residues. The CDR3 protein is CASSTWTGDYEQYF. The CDR3 DNA follows: TGCGCCAGCAGCACCTGGACAGGGGACTACGAGCAGTACTTC.

This clonotype qualifies as medium-sized. The chain has TRBV7-2 and TRBJ2-5; D gene ambiguous. V lost 0 bases, J lost 5 bases, and 7 bases lay in between. The CDR3 is made up of 13 amino acids. Germline V gene lookup returns CDR1 SGHTA and CDR2 FQGNSA. The DNA of the CDR3 is TGTGCCAGCAGCTTAGCCCACCGGGAGACCCAGTACTTC. It specifies CASSLAHRETQYF. Complete variable domain (other parts from reference TRBV7-2 and TRBJ2-5): GAGVSQSPSNKVTEKGKDVELRCDPISGHTALYWYRQSLGQGLEFLIYFQGNSAPDKSGLPSDRFSAERTGGSVSTLTIQRTQQEDSAVYLCASSLAHRETQYFGPGTRLLVL.

The chain has TRBV28 and TRBJ1-5, with D unresolved. V lost 1 base, J lost 8 bases, and 9 bases lay in between. CDR1 and CDR2 from the germline V gene are MDHEN and SYDVKM. The CDR3 is made up of 13 amino acids. The CDR3 DNA is TGTGCCAGCAGTTTATACCTCGGCGAGCCCCAGCATTTT. The encoded protein is CASSLYLGEPQHF.

Sample share makes this clonotype medium-sized. The chain recombines TRBV18 with TRBJ1-1; weak D call: TRBD1 (5 bases). The CDR3 sequence is 14 residues long. The germline V gene has CDR1 KGHSH and CDR2 LQKENI. Trimming left V 3 bases short and J 5 bases short, with 13 bases between. The CDR3 DNA reads TGTGCCAGCTCACCCATGGGGGATCGTACTGAAGCTTTCTTT. It is translated as CASSPMGDRTEAFF.

CDR3 nucleotides: TGTGCCAGCAGCAACAGGCGGTCAGCCGGGACAGCTAACTATGGCTACACCTTC. Its protein is CASSNRRSAGTANYGYTF. J is TRBJ1-2 and V is TRBV7-8; 7 positions agree with TRBD1. CDR1 is SGHVS and CDR2 is FQNEAQ in the germline V gene. Unmatched junction bases numbered 15, after V lost 5 bases and J lost 0 bases. This CDR3 spans 18 amino acids.

This clonotype was recorded a few times. The chain has TRBV28 and TRBJ2-5, with 9 bases lining up with TRBD1. Germline V gene lookup returns CDR1 MDHEN and CDR2 SYDVKM. V shed 4 bases, J shed 8 bases, and the junction held 14 bases outside the gene matches. The CDR3 is 16 residues long. CDR3 sequence: CASSSSGTGFRGTQYF. CDR3 DNA: TGTGCCAGCAGTTCCTCCGGGACAGGGTTCCGGGGCACCCAGTACTTC.

This clonotype was counted a few times. At one end the junction does not follow the germline gene, possibly because of a read error. This chain uses TRBV7-7 with TRBJ2-1; D call uncertain. The CDR3 is 13 residues long. CDR1 and CDR2 (germline): SSHAT, FNYEAQ (reference sequence). The CDR3 reads CASSLLPSNEQFF. CDR3 DNA: TGTGCTAGCAGCTTATTGCCTAGTAATGAGCAGTTCTTC.

CDR3 loop: CASSQLQGESYEQYF. The CDR3 nucleotides read TGCGCCAGCAGCCAATTACAGGGGGAATCCTACGAGCAGTACTTC. V is TRBV4-3 and J is TRBJ2-7, with 8 positions matching TRBD1. This CDR3 spans 15 amino acids. Trimming took 2 bases from V and 1 from J; bases not matched to a gene: 4. Germline CDR1 and CDR2: LGHNA and YSLEER.

The chain uses TRBV15 and TRBJ2-1, with a possible D match to TRBD1 (5 bases). V dropped 0 bases and J dropped 2 bases, with 14 bases sitting between them. Germline V lookup: CDR1 LNHNV, CDR2 YYDKDF (reference sequence). CDR3 length equals 17 residues. This CDR3 is CATSRDLQGGPYNEQFF. The CDR3 DNA sequence: TGTGCCACCAGCAGAGATCTGCAGGGTGGGCCCTACAATGAGCAGTTCTTC. Variable domain in full (rest from reference TRBV15 and TRBJ2-1): DAMVIQNPRYQVTQFGKPVTLSCSQTLNHNVMYWYQQKSSQAPKLLFHYYDKDFNNEADTPDNFQSRRPNTSFCFLDIRSPGLGDTAMYLCATSRDLQGGPYNEQFFGPGTRLTVL.

V gene TRBV6-1 combines with J gene TRBJ2-3; D is unclear. The CDR3 is made up of 13 amino acids. V dropped 6 bases and J dropped 2 bases, with 9 bases sitting between them. Germline lookup yields CDR1 MNHNS and CDR2 SASEGT. CDR3 loop: CASRDPPTDTQYF. The CDR3 DNA follows: TGTGCCAGCAGGGACCCTCCCACAGATACGCAGTATTTT.

The chain is built from TRBV6-1 and TRBJ1-2; 10 nucleotides align to TRBD1. The CDR3 runs 14 residues. Germline V gives CDR1 MNHNS, CDR2 SASEGT. V lost 5 bases, J lost 7 bases, and 7 bases stayed unmatched. DNA of the CDR3: TGTGCCAGCAGTCGCGACAGGGGGCGGGCTGGCTACACCTTC. Translating it yields CASSRDRGRAGYTF.

This clonotype was counted only a few times. The chain employs TRBV6-5 and TRBJ2-1, with D perhaps assigned TRBD1 or TRBD2 (6 bases each). The CDR3 is made up of 15 amino acids. Germline lookup yields CDR1 MNHEY and CDR2 SVGAGI. The V and J ends lost 4 bases and 4 bases respectively, with 14 bases between them. The CDR3 protein is CASSWRGFGYNEQFF. The CDR3 DNA follows: TGTGCCAGCAGTTGGAGGGGGTTTGGGTACAATGAGCAGTTCTTC.

This clonotype turned up a few times. The chain recombines TRBV6-1 with TRBJ2-5; no definite D call. This CDR3 region has 13 residues. The V gene lost 8 bases and the J gene lost 2 bases, with 12 bases spanning the gap. Germline CDR1 and CDR2: MNHNS and SASEGT. The CDR3 bases are TGTGCCAGCGCAGGACGTATACAAGAGACCCAGTACTTC. Translated: CASAGRIQETQYF.

The chain links TRBV19 to TRBJ1-1, with unresolved D. The germline V and J ends were trimmed by 4 bases and 8 bases, with 8 bases remaining between them. The CDR3 has 11 amino acids. Germline-derived CDR1 and CDR2 are LNHDA and SQIVND (reference sequence). CDR3 nucleotides: TGTGCCAGTAGTACCTACAGCGAAGCTTTCTTT. It encodes CASSTYSEAFF.

The rearrangement links TRBV6-1 to TRBJ2-7; no clear D gene. The germline V and J ends were trimmed by 0 bases and 2 bases, with 8 bases remaining between them. CDR3 length: 14 amino acids. CDR1 and CDR2 from the germline V gene are MNHNS and SASEGT. Here the CDR3 reads CASSEARQTYEQYF. In nucleotides, the CDR3 is TGTGCCAGCAGTGAAGCAAGGCAGACCTACGAGCAGTACTTC.

This clonotype was counted a few times. The CDR3 reads CASSYGGSTDTQYF. CDR3 sequence (DNA): TGTGCCAGCAGTTACGGCGGGAGCACAGATACGCAGTATTTT. The V call is TRBV6-5, the J call TRBJ2-3; D is perhaps TRBD2 (5 bases). Trimming removed 2 bases at V and 0 bases at J, with 6 bases between. Germline V gene data show CDR1 as MNHEY and CDR2 as SVGAGI. The CDR3 is 14 amino acids.

The chain couples TRBV18 to TRBJ1-1, with a tentative D call TRBD1 (6 bases). The germline gives CDR1 KGHSH, CDR2 LQKENI. This CDR3 comprises 15 residues. V was pared by 2 bases and J by 1 base, with 11 bases between. CDR3 bases: TGTGCCAGCTCACCAGCGAGAGGGGGGAACACTGAAGCTTTCTTT. It specifies CASSPARGGNTEAFF. The whole variable domain, filled in from reference TRBV18 and TRBJ1-1, reads NAGVMQNPRHLVRRRGQEARLRCSPMKGHSHVYWYRQLPEEGLKFMVYLQKENIIDESGMPKERFSAEFPKEGPSILRIQQVVRGDSAAYFCASSPARGGNTEAFFGQGTRLTVV.